A selection of T cell receptor beta chains follows, all from one sample in a study of beta chain features in type 1 diabetes. Produced via immunoSEQ multiplex PCR; TCRdb's table is partial and in-frame only. This sample has around 240,000 clones, with more than 9% found just once. What was sequenced was naive CD4+ T cells from blood. These receptors originate from a woman aged 18-29 years in good health. CDR3s include the opening cysteine and the closing phenylalanine or tryptophan. A D gene is named only where the DNA matches it firmly. Expanded clones get a size class; other rows say once, few or many, or leave the size out.

>TRBV7-2|.|.|TRBJ2-7
CASSLERSEQYF
TGTGCCAGCAGCTTAGAAAGGAGCGAGCAGTACTTC
>TRBV18|TRBD1|.|TRBJ2-7
CASSDRVKGYEQYF
TGTGCCAGCTCAGACAGGGTTAAAGGGTACGAGCAGTACTTC
>TRBV2|TRBD2|few|TRBJ2-1
CASSEGLAGGPNEQFF
TGTGCCAGCAGTGAAGGTCTAGCGGGAGGGCCGAATGAGCAGTTCTTC
>TRBV5-4|TRBD1|few|TRBJ1-2
CASSLGDRGRGGYTF
TGTGCCAGCAGCTTGGGGGACAGGGGTAGGGGAGGCTACACCTTC
>TRBV30|TRBD1|.|TRBJ2-7
CAWSVGNRGKEQYF
TGTGCCTGGAGTGTAGGGAACAGGGGGAAAGAGCAGTACTTC
>TRBV28|.|.|TRBJ2-4
CASSSPHWGGGAKNIQYF
TGTGCCAGCAGTTCGCCTCATTGGGGCGGTGGAGCCAAAAACATTCAGTACTTC
>TRBV7-9|TRBD1|few|TRBJ1-1
CASSSSGTGVRAFF
TGTGCCAGCAGCTCGTCCGGGACAGGGGTACGGGCTTTCTTT
>TRBV7-2|TRBD1|few|TRBJ2-1
CASSLAGQGFYEQFF
TGTGCCAGCAGCTTAGCCGGACAGGGCTTCTATGAGCAGTTCTTC
>TRBV30|.|.|TRBJ1-1
CAWSQMNTEAFF
TGTGCCTGGAGCCAAATGAACACTGAAGCTTTCTTT
>TRBV7-2|TRBD2|few|TRBJ2-1
CASSTFTGGFYNEQFF
TGTGCCAGCAGCACCTTTACGGGAGGGTTCTACAATGAGCAGTTCTTC
>TRBV30|TRBD2|few|TRBJ2-5
CAWSLAGVETQYF
TGTGCCTGGAGCCTAGCGGGGGTAGAGACCCAGTACTTC
>TRBV7-9|TRBD1|many|TRBJ1-1
CASSLAGQYAMNTEAFF
TGTGCCAGCAGCTTAGCGGGACAGTATGCCATGAACACTGAAGCTTTCTTT
>TRBV11-2|.|.|TRBJ1-1
CASSLRGQGSTEAFF
TGTGCCAGCAGCTTAAGGGGTCAGGGGAGCACTGAAGCTTTCTTT
>TRBV25-1|TRBD1|few|TRBJ1-1
CASSGTGRNTEAFF
TGTGCCAGCAGTGGGACAGGGAGGAACACTGAAGCTTTCTTT
>TRBV6-5|TRBD2|.|TRBJ2-5
CASSYLRAGEETQYF
TGTGCCAGCAGTTACTTGAGAGCGGGAGAAGAGACCCAGTACTTC
>TRBV10-3|.|few|TRBJ2-3
CAIRGVTDTQYF
TGTGCCATCAGAGGAGTAACAGATACGCAGTATTTT
>TRBV7-9|.|.|TRBJ1-2
CASSLVLGGDGYTF
TGTGCCAGCAGCTTAGTCCTAGGGGGGGATGGCTACACCTTC
>TRBV5-1|TRBD1|few|TRBJ2-7
CASSSGQVGSYEQYF
TGCGCCAGCAGCTCGGGACAGGTGGGATCCTACGAGCAGTACTTC
>TRBV12-5|.|few|TRBJ2-1
CASGPGDFDNEQFF
TGTGCTAGTGGTCCCGGGGACTTCGACAATGAGCAGTTCTTC
>TRBV7-9|TRBD1|few|TRBJ2-1
CASSLDGTGGPSGQFF
TGTGCCAGCAGCCTAGACGGGACAGGGGGCCCCTCGGGGCAGTTCTTC
>TRBV5-6|.|.|TRBJ2-4
CASSLPPESRLGKNIQYF
TGTGCCAGCAGCTTGCCCCCGGAGAGTCGCCTAGGCAAAAACATTCAGTACTTC
>TRBV5-1|.|few|TRBJ2-1
CASRDYRQAESYNEQFF
TGCGCCAGCAGGGATTATAGACAGGCAGAGTCCTACAATGAGCAGTTCTTC
>TRBV6-5|TRBD2|.|TRBJ2-1
CASSSSGHEQFF
TGTGCCAGCAGTTCTAGCGGGCATGAGCAGTTCTTC
>TRBV9|.|few|TRBJ2-1
CASTLGGGGFYNEQFF
TGTGCCAGCACCCTAGGAGGGGGGGGTTTCTACAATGAGCAGTTCTTC
>TRBV6-1|TRBD1|.|TRBJ1-5
CASAGQATNQPQHF
TGTGCCAGCGCGGGACAGGCTACAAATCAGCCCCAGCATTTT
>TRBV7-3|.|few|TRBJ2-1
CASSLRGTPRDEQFF
TGTGCCAGCAGCTTACGGGGGACCCCTCGCGATGAGCAGTTCTTC
>TRBV9|TRBD2|.|TRBJ2-2
CASSAARGRATTGELFF
TGTGCCAGCAGCGCTGCCCGCGGGAGGGCCACCACCGGGGAGCTGTTTTTT
>TRBV4-1|TRBD1|few|TRBJ2-2
CASSQDLSGQGPGELFF
TGCGCCAGCAGCCAAGATTTGTCGGGACAGGGACCCGGGGAGCTGTTTTTT
>TRBV6-5|.|.|TRBJ1-3
CASTSSSGNTIYF
TGTGCCAGCACAAGTAGCTCTGGAAACACCATATATTTT
>TRBV5-1|TRBD1|.|TRBJ2-7
CASSFETGYYEQYF
TGCGCCAGCAGCTTTGAGACAGGGTACTACGAGCAGTACTTC
>TRBV6-1|.|few|TRBJ1-2
CASSENQGAGGYTF
TGTGCCAGCAGTGAGAACCAGGGTGCCGGTGGCTACACCTTC
>TRBV4-2|TRBD2|few|TRBJ2-7
CASSQETSGTYEQYF
TGTGCCAGCAGCCAAGAAACTAGCGGGACGTACGAGCAGTACTTC
>TRBV7-9|TRBD1|.|TRBJ2-7
CASSLAGGTGGGYEQYF
TGTGCCAGCAGCTTAGCAGGAGGGACAGGGGGAGGGTACGAGCAGTACTTC
>TRBV9|TRBD1|few|TRBJ2-7
CASSVGTGGSYEQYF
TGTGCCAGCAGCGTCGGGACAGGGGGCTCCTACGAGCAGTACTTC
>TRBV29-1|.|many|TRBJ1-2
CSVNREYGGYGYTF
TGCAGCGTCAACCGGGAGTACGGAGGCTATGGCTACACCTTC
>TRBV15|.|.|TRBJ1-1
CATSRDQGISEAFF
TGTGCCACCAGCAGAGACCAGGGAATTTCTGAAGCTTTCTTT
>TRBV5-4|TRBD2|.|TRBJ2-1
CASSFSGDLNEQFF
TGTGCCAGCAGCTTCAGCGGGGATCTCAATGAGCAGTTCTTC
>TRBV15|TRBD2|.|TRBJ2-7
CATSRSGTTVGKNEQYF
TGTGCCACCAGCAGGTCCGGGACTACCGTAGGGAAAAACGAGCAGTACTTC
>TRBV6-1|TRBD1|.|TRBJ2-1
CASSELGTGANEQFF
TGTGCCAGCAGTGAACTTGGGACAGGGGCCAATGAGCAGTTCTTC
>TRBV10-3|TRBD1|few|TRBJ1-6
CAISGGQGVNSPLHF
TGTGCCATCAGCGGCGGACAGGGGGTTAATTCACCCCTCCACTTT
>TRBV5-1|TRBD1|.|TRBJ1-2
CASMSPGTGGGSGYTF
TGCGCCAGCATGAGTCCCGGGACAGGGGGCGGATCGGGCTACACCTTC
>TRBV13|TRBD2|.|TRBJ2-5
CASSRGLAGVETQYF
TGTGCCAGCAGCCGTGGACTAGCGGGAGTAGAGACCCAGTACTTC
>TRBV4-1|.|.|TRBJ1-1
CASSQVQGGPGTEAFF
TGCGCCAGCAGCCAGGTCCAAGGAGGGCCAGGCACTGAAGCTTTCTTT
>TRBV7-2|.|few|TRBJ1-2
CASSFRGQGGYTF
TGTGCCAGCAGCTTTCGGGGTCAAGGTGGCTACACCTTC
>TRBV4-1|.|.|TRBJ2-3
CASSQASRDTDTQYF
TGCGCCAGCAGCCAAGCCTCCCGGGACACAGATACGCAGTATTTT
>TRBV5-1|TRBD2|.|TRBJ2-3
CASSMGLAGITDTQYF
TGCGCCAGCAGCATGGGACTAGCGGGGATCACAGATACGCAGTATTTT
>TRBV7-9|TRBD2|many|TRBJ2-7
CASSRGTSGYEQYF
TGTGCCAGCAGCCGCGGGACTAGCGGTTACGAGCAGTACTTC
>TRBV6-5|.|few|TRBJ1-2
CASSSKVSDISYGYTF
TGTGCCAGCAGTTCAAAGGTCAGCGATATTTCCTATGGCTACACCTTC
>TRBV19|TRBD1|.|TRBJ1-2
CASSTLDRGNGYTF
TGTGCCAGTAGTACATTGGACAGGGGGAATGGCTACACCTTC
>TRBV19|.|.|TRBJ2-2
CASSMRTHTGELFF
TGTGCCAGTAGTATGAGGACTCACACCGGGGAGCTGTTTTTT
>TRBV2|.|few|TRBJ1-2
CASSERRNYGYTF
TGTGCCAGCAGTGAAAGGAGAAACTATGGCTACACCTTC
>TRBV5-1|TRBD2|.|TRBJ2-1
CASSLEPTALAGEQFF
TGCGCCAGCAGCTTGGAACCCACCGCCCTAGCGGGCGAGCAGTTCTTC
>TRBV30|.|few|TRBJ1-5
CAWSGRRDQPQHF
TGTGCCTGGAGTGGACGCCGGGATCAGCCCCAGCATTTT
>TRBV27|.|.|TRBJ2-1
CASTLLQKPNEQFF
TGTGCCAGCACCCTCTTACAAAAACCCAATGAGCAGTTCTTC
>TRBV5-4|.|few|TRBJ2-5
CASSTPGGEETQYF
TGTGCCAGCAGCACCCCCGGGGGAGAAGAGACCCAGTACTTC
>TRBV5-1|TRBD1|few|TRBJ2-1
CASSDRVSNEQFF
TGCGCCAGCAGCGACAGGGTGAGCAATGAGCAGTTCTTC
>TRBV27|.|few|TRBJ1-1
CASSLSRGTEAFF
TGTGCCAGCAGTTTATCTCGGGGGACTGAAGCTTTCTTT
>TRBV18|.|few|TRBJ1-1
CASCLNDREAFF
TGTGCCAGCTGTCTAAACGACAGAGAAGCTTTCTTT
>TRBV5-1|TRBD1|few|TRBJ2-3
CASSFGQGVSDTQYF
TGCGCCAGCAGCTTCGGACAGGGGGTGTCAGATACGCAGTATTTT
>TRBV30|.|many|TRBJ2-5
CACSEKTQYF
TGTGCCTGTAGCGAGAAGACCCAGTACTTC